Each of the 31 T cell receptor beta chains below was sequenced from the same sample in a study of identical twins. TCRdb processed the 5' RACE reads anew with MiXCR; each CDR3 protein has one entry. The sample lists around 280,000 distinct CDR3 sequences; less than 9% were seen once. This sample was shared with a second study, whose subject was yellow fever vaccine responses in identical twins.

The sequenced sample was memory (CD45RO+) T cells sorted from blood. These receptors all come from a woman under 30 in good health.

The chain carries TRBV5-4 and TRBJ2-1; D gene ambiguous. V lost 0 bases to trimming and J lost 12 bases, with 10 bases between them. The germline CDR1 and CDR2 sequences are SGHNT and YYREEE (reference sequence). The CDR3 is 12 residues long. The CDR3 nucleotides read TGTGCCAGCAGCTTGGACCTAGATCCGCAGTTCTTC. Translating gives CASSLDLDPQFF.

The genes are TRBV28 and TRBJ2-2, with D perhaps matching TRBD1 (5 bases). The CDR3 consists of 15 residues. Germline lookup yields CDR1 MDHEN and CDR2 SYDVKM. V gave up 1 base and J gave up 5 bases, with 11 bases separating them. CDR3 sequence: CASSLSTDNTGELFF. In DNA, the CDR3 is TGTGCCAGCAGTTTATCGACGGACAATACCGGGGAGCTGTTTTTT.

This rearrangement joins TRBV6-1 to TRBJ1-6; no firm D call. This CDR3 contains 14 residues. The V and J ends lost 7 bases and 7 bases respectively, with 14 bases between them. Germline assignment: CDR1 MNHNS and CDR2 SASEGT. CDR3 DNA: TGTGCCAGCAAAAGCGGGCAATGGAATTCACCCCTCCACTTT. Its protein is CASKSGQWNSPLHF.

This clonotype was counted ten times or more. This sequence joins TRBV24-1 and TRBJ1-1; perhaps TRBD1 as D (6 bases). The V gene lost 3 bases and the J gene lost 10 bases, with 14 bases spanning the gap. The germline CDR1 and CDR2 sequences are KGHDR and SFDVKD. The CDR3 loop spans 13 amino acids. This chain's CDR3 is CATSDRGPQGAFF. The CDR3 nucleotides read TGTGCCACCAGTGATCGGGGGCCTCAAGGAGCTTTCTTT.

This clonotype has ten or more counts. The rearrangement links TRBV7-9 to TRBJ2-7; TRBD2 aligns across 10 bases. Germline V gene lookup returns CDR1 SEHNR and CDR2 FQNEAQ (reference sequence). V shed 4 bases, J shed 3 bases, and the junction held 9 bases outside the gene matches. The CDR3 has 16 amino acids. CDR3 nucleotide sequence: TGTGCCAGCAGCTACCCTAGGACTAGCGGCCGCTACGAGCAGTACTTC. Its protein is CASSYPRTSGRYEQYF.

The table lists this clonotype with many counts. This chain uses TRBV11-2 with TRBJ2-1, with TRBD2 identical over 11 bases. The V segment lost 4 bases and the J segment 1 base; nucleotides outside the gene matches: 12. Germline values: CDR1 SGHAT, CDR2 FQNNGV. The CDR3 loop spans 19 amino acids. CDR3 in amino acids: CASSSKNKLAGASYNEQFF. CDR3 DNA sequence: TGTGCCAGCAGCTCCAAAAACAAACTAGCGGGGGCTTCCTACAATGAGCAGTTCTTC.

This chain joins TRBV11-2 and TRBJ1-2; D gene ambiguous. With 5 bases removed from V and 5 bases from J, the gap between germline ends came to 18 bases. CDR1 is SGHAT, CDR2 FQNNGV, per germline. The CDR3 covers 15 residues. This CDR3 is CASSRPPSSTYGYTF. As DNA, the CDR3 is TGTGCCAGCAGCCGACCCCCGTCCAGTACTTATGGCTACACCTTC.

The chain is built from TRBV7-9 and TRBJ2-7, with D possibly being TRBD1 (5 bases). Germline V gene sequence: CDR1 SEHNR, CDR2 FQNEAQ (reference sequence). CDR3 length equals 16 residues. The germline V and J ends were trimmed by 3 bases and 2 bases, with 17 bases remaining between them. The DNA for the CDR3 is TGTGCCAGCAGCTTTCGGACCGGGCAGGGCCCCTACGAGCAGTACTTC. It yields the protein CASSFRTGQGPYEQYF.

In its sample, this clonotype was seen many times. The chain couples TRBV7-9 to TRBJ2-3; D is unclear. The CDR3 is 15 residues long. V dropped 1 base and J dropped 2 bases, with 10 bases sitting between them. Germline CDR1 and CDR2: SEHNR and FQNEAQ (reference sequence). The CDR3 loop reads CASSLDGSYTDTQYF. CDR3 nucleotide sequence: TGTGCCAGCAGCTTAGATGGCAGTTACACAGATACGCAGTATTTT. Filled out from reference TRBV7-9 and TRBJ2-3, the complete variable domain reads DTGVSQNPRHKITKRGQNVTFRCDPISEHNRLYWYRQTLGQGPEFLTYFQNEAQLEKSRLLSDRFSAERPKGSFSTLEIQRTEQGDSAMYLCASSLDGSYTDTQYFGPGTRLTVL.

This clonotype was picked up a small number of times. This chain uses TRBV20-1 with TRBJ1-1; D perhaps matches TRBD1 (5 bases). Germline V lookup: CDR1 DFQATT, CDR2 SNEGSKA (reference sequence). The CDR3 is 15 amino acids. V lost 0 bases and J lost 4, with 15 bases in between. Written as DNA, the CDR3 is TGCAGTGCTAGAGACCCGGGACGGTCGAGCACTGAAGCTTTCTTT. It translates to CSARDPGRSSTEAFF.

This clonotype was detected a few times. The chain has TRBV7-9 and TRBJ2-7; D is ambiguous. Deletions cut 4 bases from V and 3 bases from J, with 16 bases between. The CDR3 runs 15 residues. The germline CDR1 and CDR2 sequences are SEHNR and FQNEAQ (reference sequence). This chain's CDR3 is CASSWATGTYYEQYF. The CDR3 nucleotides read TGTGCCAGCAGCTGGGCTACTGGAACATACTACGAGCAGTACTTC. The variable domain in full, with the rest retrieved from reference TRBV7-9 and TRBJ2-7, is DTGVSQNPRHKITKRGQNVTFRCDPISEHNRLYWYRQTLGQGPEFLTYFQNEAQLEKSRLLSDRFSAERPKGSFSTLEIQRTEQGDSAMYLCASSWATGTYYEQYFGPGTRLTVT.

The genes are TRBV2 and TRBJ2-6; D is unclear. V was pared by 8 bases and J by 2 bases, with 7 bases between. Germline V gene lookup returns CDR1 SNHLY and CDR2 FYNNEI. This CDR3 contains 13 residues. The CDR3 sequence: CASLPPGANVLTF. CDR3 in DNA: TGTGCCAGCCTCCCCCCTGGGGCCAACGTCCTGACTTTC.

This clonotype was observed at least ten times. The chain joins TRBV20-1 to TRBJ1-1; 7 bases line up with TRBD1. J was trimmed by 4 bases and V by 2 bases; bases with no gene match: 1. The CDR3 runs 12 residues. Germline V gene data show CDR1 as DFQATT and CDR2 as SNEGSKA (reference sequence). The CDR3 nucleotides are TGCAGTGCTAGACAGGGGGTCACTGAAGCTTTCTTT. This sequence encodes CSARQGVTEAFF.

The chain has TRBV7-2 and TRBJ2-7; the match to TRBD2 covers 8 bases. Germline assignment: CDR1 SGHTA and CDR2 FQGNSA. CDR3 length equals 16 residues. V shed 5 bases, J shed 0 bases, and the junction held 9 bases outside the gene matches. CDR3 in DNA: TGTGCCAGCAGCGTTCGTGGCGGGAGGAGCTCCTACGAGCAGTACTTC. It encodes CASSVRGGRSSYEQYF. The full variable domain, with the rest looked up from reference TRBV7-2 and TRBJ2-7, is GAGVSQSPSNKVTEKGKDVELRCDPISGHTALYWYRQSLGQGLEFLIYFQGNSAPDKSGLPSDRFSAERTGGSVSTLTIQRTQQEDSAVYLCASSVRGGRSSYEQYFGPGTRLTVT.

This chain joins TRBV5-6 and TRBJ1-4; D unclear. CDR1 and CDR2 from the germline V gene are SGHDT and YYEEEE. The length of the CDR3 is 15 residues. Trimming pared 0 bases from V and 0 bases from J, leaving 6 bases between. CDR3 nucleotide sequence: TGTGCCAGCAGCTTGGACGCTACAACTAATGAAAAACTGTTTTTT. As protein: CASSLDATTNEKLFF.

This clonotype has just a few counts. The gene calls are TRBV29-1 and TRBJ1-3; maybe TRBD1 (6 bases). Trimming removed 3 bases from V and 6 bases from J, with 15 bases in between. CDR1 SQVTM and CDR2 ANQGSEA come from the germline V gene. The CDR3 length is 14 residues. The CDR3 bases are TGCAGCGTTGATCTGACAGGAGAACTAAACACCATATATTTT. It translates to CSVDLTGELNTIYF. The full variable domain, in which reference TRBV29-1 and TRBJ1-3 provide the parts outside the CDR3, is SAVISQKPSRDICQRGTSLTIQCQVDSQVTMMFWYRQQPGQSLTLIATANQGSEATYESGFVIDKFPISRPNLTFSTLTVSNMSPEDSSIYLCSVDLTGELNTIYFGEGSWLTVV.

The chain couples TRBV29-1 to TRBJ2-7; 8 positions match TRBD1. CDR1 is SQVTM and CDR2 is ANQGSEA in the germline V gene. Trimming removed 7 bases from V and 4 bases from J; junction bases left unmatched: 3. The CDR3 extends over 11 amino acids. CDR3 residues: CSGRTGYEQYF. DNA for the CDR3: TGCAGCGGACGGACAGGGTACGAGCAGTACTTC.

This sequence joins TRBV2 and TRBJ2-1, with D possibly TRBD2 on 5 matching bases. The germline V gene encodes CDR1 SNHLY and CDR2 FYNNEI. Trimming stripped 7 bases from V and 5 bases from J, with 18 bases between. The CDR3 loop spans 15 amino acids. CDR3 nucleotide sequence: TGTGCCAGCACCCAGAGGGAATTAGGAAACAATGAGCAGTTCTTC. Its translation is CASTQRELGNNEQFF.

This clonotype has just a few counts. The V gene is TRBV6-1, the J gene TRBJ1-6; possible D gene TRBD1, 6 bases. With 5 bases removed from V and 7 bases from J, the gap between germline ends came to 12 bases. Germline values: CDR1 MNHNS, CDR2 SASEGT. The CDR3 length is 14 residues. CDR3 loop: CASSPRTENSPLHF. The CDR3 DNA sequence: TGTGCCAGCAGTCCTAGGACAGAAAATTCACCCCTCCACTTT.

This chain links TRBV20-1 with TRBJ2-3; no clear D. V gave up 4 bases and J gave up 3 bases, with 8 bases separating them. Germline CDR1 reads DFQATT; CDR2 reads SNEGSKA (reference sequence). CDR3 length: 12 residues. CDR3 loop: CSAILSTDTQYF. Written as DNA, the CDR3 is TGCAGTGCTATTTTAAGTACAGATACGCAGTATTTT.

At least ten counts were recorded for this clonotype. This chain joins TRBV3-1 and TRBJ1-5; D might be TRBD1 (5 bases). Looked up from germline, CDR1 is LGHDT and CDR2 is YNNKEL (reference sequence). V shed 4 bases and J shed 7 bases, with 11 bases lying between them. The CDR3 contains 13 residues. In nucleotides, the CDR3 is TGTGCCAGCAGCCCCCGGGGGGGACAGCCCCAGCATTTT. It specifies CASSPRGGQPQHF.

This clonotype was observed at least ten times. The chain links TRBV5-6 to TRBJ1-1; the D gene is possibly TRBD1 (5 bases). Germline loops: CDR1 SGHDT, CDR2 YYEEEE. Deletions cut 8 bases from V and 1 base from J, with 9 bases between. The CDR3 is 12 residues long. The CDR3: CASTTGNTEAFF. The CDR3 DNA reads TGTGCCAGTACTACAGGGAACACTGAAGCTTTCTTT.

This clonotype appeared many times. The CDR3 DNA sequence: TGTGCCAGCAGCCCCTTTGACAGTGTCCCCTACGAGCAGTACTTC. It specifies CASSPFDSVPYEQYF. The rearrangement joins TRBV7-9 to TRBJ2-7; D perhaps matches TRBD1 (5 bases). Germline V lookup: CDR1 SEHNR, CDR2 FQNEAQ (reference sequence). Deletions cut 5 bases from V and 2 bases from J, with 16 bases between. This CDR3 contains 15 residues.

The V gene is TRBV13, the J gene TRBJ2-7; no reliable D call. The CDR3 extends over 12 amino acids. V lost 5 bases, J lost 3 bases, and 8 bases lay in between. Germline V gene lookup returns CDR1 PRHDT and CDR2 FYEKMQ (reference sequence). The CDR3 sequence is CASSRSFYEQYF. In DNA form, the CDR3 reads TGTGCCAGCAGCCGCTCCTTCTACGAGCAGTACTTC.

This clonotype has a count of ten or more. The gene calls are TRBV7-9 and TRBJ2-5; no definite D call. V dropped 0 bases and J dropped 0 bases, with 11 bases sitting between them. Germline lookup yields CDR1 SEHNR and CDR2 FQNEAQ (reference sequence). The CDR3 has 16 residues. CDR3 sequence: CASSLAPTGHQETQYF. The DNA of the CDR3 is TGTGCCAGCAGCTTAGCGCCGACTGGACACCAAGAGACCCAGTACTTC.

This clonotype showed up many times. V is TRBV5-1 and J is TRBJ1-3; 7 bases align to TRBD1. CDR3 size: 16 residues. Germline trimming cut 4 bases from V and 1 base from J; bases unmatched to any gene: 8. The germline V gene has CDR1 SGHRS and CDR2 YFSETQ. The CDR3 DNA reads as TGCGCCAGCAGCACGGGGACAGATAGTTCTGGAAACACCATATATTTT. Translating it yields CASSTGTDSSGNTIYF.

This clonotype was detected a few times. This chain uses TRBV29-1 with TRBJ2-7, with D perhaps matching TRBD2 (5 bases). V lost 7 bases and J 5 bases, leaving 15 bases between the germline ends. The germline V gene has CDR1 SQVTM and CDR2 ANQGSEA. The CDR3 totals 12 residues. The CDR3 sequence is CSARLPGDEQYF. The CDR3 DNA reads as TGCAGCGCCCGCCTACCCGGGGACGAGCAGTACTTC.

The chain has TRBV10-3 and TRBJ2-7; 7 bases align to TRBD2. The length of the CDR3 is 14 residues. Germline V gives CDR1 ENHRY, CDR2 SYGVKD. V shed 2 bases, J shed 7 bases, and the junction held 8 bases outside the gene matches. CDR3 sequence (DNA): TGTGCCATCAGTGAGGGACACTCCGGGGGGGAGCAGTACTTC. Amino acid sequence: CAISEGHSGGEQYF.

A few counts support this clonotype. The CDR3 spells CASSERAGPPGRITDTQYF. Written as DNA, the CDR3 is TGTGCCAGCAGCGAGAGGGCGGGCCCTCCTGGTCGCATCACAGATACGCAGTATTTT. The V gene is TRBV7-9, the J gene TRBJ2-3, with D perhaps matching TRBD2 (5 bases). Trimming shortened V by 5 bases and J by 2 bases, and 26 bases separated the two germline ends. The CDR3 spans 19 residues. Germline values: CDR1 SEHNR, CDR2 FQNEAQ (reference sequence).

Here the CDR3 reads CSARATGGREQYF. Written as DNA, the CDR3 is TGCAGTGCTAGAGCCACTGGGGGTAGGGAGCAGTACTTC. The chain couples TRBV20-1 to TRBJ2-7; tentatively, D is TRBD1 or TRBD2 (5 bases each). Trimming took 1 base from V and 7 from J, leaving 14 bases between them. CDR3 length equals 13 residues. Germline assignment: CDR1 DFQATT and CDR2 SNEGSKA (reference sequence).

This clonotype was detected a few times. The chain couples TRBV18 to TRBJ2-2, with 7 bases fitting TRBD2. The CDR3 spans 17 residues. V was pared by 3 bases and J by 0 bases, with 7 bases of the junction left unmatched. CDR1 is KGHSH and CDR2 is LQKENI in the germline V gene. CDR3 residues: CASSPPRGTTNTGELFF. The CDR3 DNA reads TGTGCCAGCTCACCCCCCCGTGGGACTACGAACACCGGGGAGCTGTTTTTT.